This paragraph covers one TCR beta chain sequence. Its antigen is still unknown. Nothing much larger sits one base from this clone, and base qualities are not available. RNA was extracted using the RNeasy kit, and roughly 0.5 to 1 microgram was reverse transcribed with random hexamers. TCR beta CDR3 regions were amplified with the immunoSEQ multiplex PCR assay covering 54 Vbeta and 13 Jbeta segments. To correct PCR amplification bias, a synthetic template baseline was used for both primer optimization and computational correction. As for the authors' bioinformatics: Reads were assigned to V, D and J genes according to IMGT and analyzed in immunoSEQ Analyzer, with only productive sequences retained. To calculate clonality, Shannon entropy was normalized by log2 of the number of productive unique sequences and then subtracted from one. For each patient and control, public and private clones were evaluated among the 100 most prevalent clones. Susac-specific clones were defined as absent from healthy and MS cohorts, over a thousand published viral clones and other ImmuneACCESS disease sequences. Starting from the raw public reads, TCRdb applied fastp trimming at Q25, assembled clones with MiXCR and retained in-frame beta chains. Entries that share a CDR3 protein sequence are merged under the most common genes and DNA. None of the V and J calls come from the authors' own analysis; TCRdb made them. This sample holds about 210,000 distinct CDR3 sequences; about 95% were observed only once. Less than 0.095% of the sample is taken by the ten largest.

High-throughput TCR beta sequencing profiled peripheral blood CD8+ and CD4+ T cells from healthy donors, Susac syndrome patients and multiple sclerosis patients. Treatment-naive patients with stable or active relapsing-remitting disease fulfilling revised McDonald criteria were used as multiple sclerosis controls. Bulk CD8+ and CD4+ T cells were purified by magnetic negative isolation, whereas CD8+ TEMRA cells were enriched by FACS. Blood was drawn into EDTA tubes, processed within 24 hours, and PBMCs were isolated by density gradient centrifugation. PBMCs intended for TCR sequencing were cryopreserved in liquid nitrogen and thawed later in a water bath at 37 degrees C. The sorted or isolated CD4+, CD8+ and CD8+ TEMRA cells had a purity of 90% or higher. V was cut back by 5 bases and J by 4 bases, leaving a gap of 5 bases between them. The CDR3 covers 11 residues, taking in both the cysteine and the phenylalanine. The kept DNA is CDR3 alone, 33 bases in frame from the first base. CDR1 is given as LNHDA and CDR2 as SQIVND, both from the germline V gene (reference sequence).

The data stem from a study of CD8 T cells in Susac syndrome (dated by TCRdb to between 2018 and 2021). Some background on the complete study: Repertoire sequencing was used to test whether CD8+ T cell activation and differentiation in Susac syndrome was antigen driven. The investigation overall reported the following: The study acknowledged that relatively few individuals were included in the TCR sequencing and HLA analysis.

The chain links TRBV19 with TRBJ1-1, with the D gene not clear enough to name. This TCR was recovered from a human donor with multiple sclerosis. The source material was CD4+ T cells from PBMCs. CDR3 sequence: CASSARTEAFF. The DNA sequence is TGTGCCAGTAGTGCCCGCACTGAAGCTTTCTTT.